The next 17 T cell receptor beta chains were all read from a single sample in a study of blood T cells in healthy people across ages. A second PCR, run for about 6 to 11 cycles, used a sample-barcoded 5' primer plus a J-beta primer mix. TCRdb recomputed calls from the 5' RACE reads with MiXCR, one row per CDR3 protein. The sample yields hundreds of thousands of distinct CDR3 sequences, 56% seen once. The material sequenced was blood. The receptors were gathered from a man in his forties in good health.

Concerning this clonotype: An end of the junction does not agree with germline; a read error may underlie this. This rearrangement joins TRBV24-1 to TRBJ2-5; no reliable D call. Germline V gene data show CDR1 as KGHDR and CDR2 as SFDVKD. The CDR3 is 14 amino acids. DNA for the CDR3: TGTGCCGCCAGTGATCAAACCTACCAAGAGACCCAGTACTTC. Translation gives CAASDQTYQETQYF.

This clonotype was recorded a few times. The V gene is TRBV6-1, the J gene TRBJ2-3; the D is unclear. The CDR3 is 13 residues long. CDR1 and CDR2 from the germline V gene are MNHNS and SASEGT. V was pared by 1 base and J by 5 bases, with 7 bases between. The CDR3 protein is CASSEGMVDTQYF. The CDR3 region has the DNA TGTGCCAGCAGTGAAGGCATGGTAGATACGCAGTATTTT.

The rearrangement links TRBV5-1 to TRBJ2-7, with D tentatively TRBD1 (6 bases). Germline V gene lookup returns CDR1 SGHRS and CDR2 YFSETQ. Trimming removed 4 bases from V and 0 bases from J, with 11 bases in between. The CDR3 is 14 residues long. CDR3 region: CASSTDSLSYEQYF. DNA of the CDR3: TGCGCCAGCAGCACGGACAGCCTCTCCTACGAGCAGTACTTC.

V gene TRBV7-2 combines with J gene TRBJ2-6; D uncertain. V lost 0 bases to trimming and J lost 1 base, with 10 bases between them. Germline CDR1 SGHTA, CDR2 FQGNSA. The CDR3 covers 17 residues. The CDR3 protein is CASSLASGASGANVLTF. The CDR3, as DNA: TGTGCCAGCAGCTTAGCGTCCGGAGCGTCTGGGGCCAACGTCCTGACTTTC.

The chain combines TRBV2 with TRBJ2-3; 9 positions match TRBD1. CDR1 SNHLY and CDR2 FYNNEI come from the germline V gene. CDR3 length: 15 residues. The V and J ends lost 7 bases and 3 bases, in that order; junction bases with no gene match: 8. This CDR3 is CASTTQGQGTDTQYF. CDR3 nucleotide sequence: TGTGCCAGCACGACCCAGGGACAGGGAACAGATACGCAGTATTTT. Drawing the rest from reference TRBV2 and TRBJ2-3, the complete variable domain is EPEVTQTPSHQVTQMGQEVILRCVPISNHLYFYWYRQILGQKVEFLVSFYNNEISEKSEIFDDQFSVERPDGSNFTLKIRSTKLEDSAMYFCASTTQGQGTDTQYFGPGTRLTVL.

The genes are TRBV20-1 and TRBJ2-3; possible D gene TRBD2, 6 bases. V was shortened by 5 bases and J by 3 bases, with 9 bases between the two germline ends. The length of the CDR3 is 12 residues. The germline gives CDR1 DFQATT, CDR2 SNEGSKA (reference sequence). CDR3 loop: CSAFAGTDTQYF. The CDR3 region has the DNA TGCAGTGCTTTTGCGGGGACAGATACGCAGTATTTT.

This clonotype was recorded once. The V call is TRBV6-1, the J call TRBJ2-3, with D possibly TRBD2 on 7 matching bases. The CDR3 is 15 amino acids. V was cut by 6 bases and J by 3 bases, with 16 bases left in between. Germline V gene lookup returns CDR1 MNHNS and CDR2 SASEGT. CDR3 nucleotides: TGTGCCAGCAGCAAAGGGGGGGGCCGGACAGATACGCAGTATTTT. This translates into CASSKGGGRTDTQYF.

The J gene is TRBJ2-3, the V gene TRBV4-2, with 12 nucleotides matching TRBD2. Germline loops: CDR1 LGHNA, CDR2 YNFKEQ. CDR3 length: 17 amino acids. The J segment lost 5 bases and the V segment lost 2 bases, leaving 8 bases of the junction unmatched. In nucleotides, the CDR3 is TGTGCCAGCAGCCAAATGCTAGCGGGAGGGCAGGGAGATACGCAGTATTTT. Its protein product is CASSQMLAGGQGDTQYF.

This clonotype was detected a few times. A read error may produce the germline difference seen at one junction end. This chain connects TRBV5-1 to TRBJ1-1; TRBD1 matches at 7 bases. This CDR3 has 14 residues. Germline V gene data show CDR1 as SGHRS and CDR2 as YFSETQ. This chain's CDR3 is CASSFRTGNTEAFF. The CDR3 DNA follows: TGTGCCAGCAGCTTCCGGACAGGGAACACTGAAGCTTTCTTT.

Points on this clonotype: Just one base apart from a much larger clone, this may be a read error. The chain carries TRBV6-5 and TRBJ1-1; D possibly corresponds to TRBD1 (6 bases). The CDR3 length is 14 residues. CDR1 MNHEY and CDR2 SVGAGI come from the germline V gene. CDR3 sequence: CACSAGQKNTEAFF. The DNA of the CDR3 is TGTGCCTGCAGTGCCGGACAGAAGAACACTGAAGCTTTCTTT.

Worth noting for this clonotype: Relative to the germline gene, one junction end is altered; a read error may explain this. V usage is TRBV7-9 and J usage is TRBJ2-7, with D tentatively TRBD1 (5 bases). The CDR3 is 13 amino acids. Germline V gene sequence: CDR1 SEHNR, CDR2 FQNEAQ (reference sequence). The CDR3 DNA sequence: TGTGCCAGCAGCCACGACAGCTCCTACGACCAGTACTTC. Translated, it gives CASSHDSSYDQYF. Looking up the rest from reference TRBV7-9 and TRBJ2-7 gives the full variable domain: DTGVSQNPRHKITKRGQNVTFRCDPISEHNRLYWYRQTLGQGPEFLTYFQNEAQLEKSRLLSDRFSAERPKGSFSTLEIQRTEQGDSAMYLCASSHDSSYDQYFGPGTRLTVT.

This clonotype was seen once. This chain links TRBV6-5 with TRBJ1-2; D gene uncertain. Trimming stripped 10 bases from V and 7 bases from J, with 10 bases between. CDR3 length: 10 amino acids. Germline V CDR1 and CDR2: MNHEY, SVGAGI. For the CDR3, the DNA is TGTGCCACATCCCTCTTTGGCTACACCTTC. Its translation: CATSLFGYTF.

The chain links TRBV10-3 to TRBJ1-5; possible D gene TRBD1, 6 bases. The CDR3 contains 14 residues. V dropped 4 bases and J dropped 5 bases, with 12 bases sitting between them. The germline CDR1 and CDR2 sequences are ENHRY and SYGVKD. The CDR3, as DNA: TGTGCCATCAGTGTGGAACAGGGAGATCAGCCCCAGCATTTT. Protein product: CAISVEQGDQPQHF.

This clonotype has a handful of counts. The gene calls are TRBV7-9 and TRBJ2-1; D is ambiguous. The CDR3 extends over 13 amino acids. V was cut by 4 bases and J by 7 bases, with 11 bases left in between. From germline, CDR1 is SEHNR and CDR2 FQNEAQ (reference sequence). The CDR3 DNA reads as TGTGCCAGCAGCTCGGAGAAGGTAAATGAGCAGTTCTTC. Translating gives CASSSEKVNEQFF.

A few counts support this clonotype. CDR3: CASNQGQYNEQFF. The CDR3 DNA reads TGTGCCAGCAATCAGGGACAGTACAATGAGCAGTTCTTC. The J gene is TRBJ2-1, the V gene TRBV12-3 or TRBV12-4, with TRBD1 matching over 7 bases. CDR3 size: 13 residues. Losses at the gene ends were 7 bases for V and 4 bases for J; bases not matched to a gene: 4.

This clonotype was recorded many times. This sequence may be a read error, since a much larger clone differs from it by one base. This chain joins TRBV7-9 and TRBJ2-3, with D possibly TRBD1 on 6 matching bases. The CDR3 extends over 15 amino acids. Trimming removed 4 bases from V and 6 bases from J, with 17 bases in between. Per the germline V gene, CDR1 is SEHNR and CDR2 is FQNEAQ (reference sequence). The DNA of the CDR3 is TGTGCCAGCAGCTGGGGCAGGGGTTGGGGTGATACGCAGTATTTT. Translating it yields CASSWGRGWGDTQYF.

V gene TRBV12-3 or TRBV12-4 combines with J gene TRBJ2-3, with 7 bases identical to TRBD1. Trimming took 7 bases from V and 6 from J; bases not matched to a gene: 4. The CDR3 runs to 12 residues. CDR3 residues: CASNEGADTQYF. The CDR3 DNA follows: TGTGCCAGCAACGAGGGGGCGGATACGCAGTATTTT.